One T cell receptor (beta chain) is described in this entry. Its antigen is not identified. MiXCR, run by TCRdb on the RT-PCR reads, gives a single entry per CDR3 protein. The sample holds about 300,000 distinct CDR3 sequences, 21% seen once. These data belong to a study of response to subunit inactivated influenza vaccine. Overall study findings and caveats: The authors put forward the suggestion that each seasonal influenza vaccination may bring in only a limited number of new T cells.

The V end was cut by 0 bases, the J end by 15 bases, with 15 bases between. The CDR3 runs to 13 residues. CDR1 is ENHRY and CDR2 is SYGVKD in the germline V gene. This clonotype was sampled from a man between 50 and 69 years old who received an inactivated influenza vaccine. The chain carries TRBV10-3 and TRBJ2-1, with a possible D match to TRBD2 (6 bases). The sequences come from PBMCs from blood, collected approximately 20 months after vaccination. This chain's CDR3 is CAISESSGLSVFF. The CDR3 bases are TGTGCCATCAGTGAGTCTTCTGGACTAAGTGTGTTCTTC.